This T cell receptor (beta chain) was captured in a study of cytomegalovirus exposure and HLA in healthy donors (dated by TCRdb to about 2017). At the level of the whole study: A later analysis indicated that the 110 or so validation repertoires were generated on the platform also employed for the approximately 700 repertoires of the first cohort. The study was designed to test whether signatures of past pathogen exposure could be identified by cataloging public T cell receptors. Besides the first cohort of around 670 subjects, a separate validation cohort made up of roughly 120 different subjects was used. To predict cytomegalovirus infection status, the study brought together high-throughput TCR immunosequencing, statistical association of individual TCRs with disease status, and machine learning.

The CDR3 runs 12 residues from the cysteine to the phenylalanine. The DNA shown is the 36-base CDR3, in frame from base 1. CDR1 and CDR2 are read off the germline V gene as ENHRY and SYGVKD. V loses 3 bases of germline sequence and J loses 3 bases, and the interval between the two ends is 6 bases. As for this clone: The antigen it recognizes is unknown. The input lacks base qualities; no much larger clone sits a single base away.

Receptors were amplified or captured by the immunoSEQ multiplex PCR assay. The study's processing was this. A statistical classification framework was developed to diagnose cytomegalovirus status using the catalog of TCR beta chain sequences. TCRdb provides this immuneACCESS table in a form limited to in-frame rearrangements. Some clones are lacking; in checked studies, under half of them reflect an unresolved V gene, and why the rest are absent is not known. D and trimming come from the DNA, and the V and J calls and clone size come from that table. The sample contains a few hundred thousand clones, roughly 91% of them found a single time. The ten largest clones take up just over 3% of the sample. Donors formed part of the validation cohort, which comprised over a hundred subjects and was distinct from the first cohort of under 850 subjects. Findings and caveats that apply to the study as a whole: In the study, 164 TCR beta chains were listed as associated with cytomegalovirus. The classifier was reported to diagnose cytomegalovirus status with high specificity and sensitivity in both the original cohort and the validation cohort. In vitro tests confirmed that a few of the cytomegalovirus-associated TCR beta chains recognize cytomegalovirus antigens. While some public TCRs were present in many individuals, most TCR sequences turned up only very rarely across donors. The validation cohort had no HLA typing available for a later analysis, so co-occurrence within that cohort was assessed over all 120 or so repertoires. Subsequent analysis determined that TCRs grouped into clusters in the first cohort also showed a tendency toward co-occurrence across the 120 or so validation repertoires, and about 93% of cluster scores exceeded 0. The authors suggested that the approach could potentially be generalized to other disease states and immunological phenotypes.

The rearranged segments are TRBV10-3 and TRBJ2-7; no D gene call is confident. The sequenced sample was PBMCs. The TCR was taken from a woman under 40 in good health and CMV-seronegative. This receptor has the CDR3 CAISDSIYEQYF. The bases read TGTGCCATCAGTGATTCGATCTACGAGCAGTACTTC.